The entry that follows covers one TCR beta chain sequence. This CDR3 has 13 amino acids. Germline CDR1 MDHEN, CDR2 SYDVKM. With V trimmed by 6 bases and J by 3 bases, 2 bases remained unmatched. Source study methods: Reference gene primers were amplified, and this amplification served to estimate nucleated cell counts. The repertoire was sequenced with immunoSEQ multiplex PCR; TCRdb's copy has only in-frame clones and lacks some. The V and J calls and the clone size are those of that table, but D and trimming were determined from the DNA. The sample contains roughly 70,000 clones, more than 85% of which appear only once. This specimen belongs to a study of blood T cell repertoires in COVID-19. As for the study in general: Researchers got acute and convalescent COVID-19 samples from the United States, Italy and Spain. In each case, the material was cDNA or gDNA derived from T cells, B-cell-depleted T cells, or PBMCs.

Sequenced input: peripheral blood. The origin of this receptor is a human donor with active COVID-19. The donor label of this sample is uncertain. This chain connects TRBV28 to TRBJ1-2, with TRBD1 identical over 9 bases. The CDR3 coding sequence is TGTGCCAGCAGACAGGGGGCAGACTATGGCTACACCTTC. Translating it yields CASRQGADYGYTF.